Described below is a single TCR beta chain sequence and its context. The J segment lost 7 bases and the V segment lost 9 bases, leaving 8 bases of the junction unmatched. The germline gives CDR1 KGHDR, CDR2 SFDVKD. The CDR3 covers 15 residues. The data are from a study of blood T cell repertoires in COVID-19. Overall study: Samples representing acute and convalescent COVID-19 were sourced from the United States, Italy and Spain. T cells, B-cell-depleted T cells, or PBMCs supplied cDNA or gDNA.

Per the original methods: Using reference gene primer amplification, nucleated cell counts were estimated. The repertoire was sequenced with immunoSEQ multiplex PCR; TCRdb's copy has only in-frame clones and lacks some. V, J and clone size are those of that table, while D and trimming were read from the DNA. The table shows around 16,000 clones, with 65% to 85% occurring only once. The chain carries TRBV24-1 and TRBJ2-3; 14 bases agree with TRBD2. The sequence was collected from a human donor in a cohort sampled during active COVID-19. The material sequenced was peripheral blood. CDR3 bases: TGTGCCACCGCTGAGGGACTAGCGGGAGAAAATACGCAGTATTTT. Amino acid sequence: CATAEGLAGENTQYF.